This T cell receptor (beta chain) was sequenced for a study of human T cells and chemical hapten exposure. Study context: Weekly scalp doses of diphenylcyclopropenone were given to patients during the approximately 23-week study. Variation in per-sample TCR yields came mainly from small pooled library volume differences.

Time point noted: patch test 1, 2 weeks after DPC sensitization. Treatment here: therapeutic diphenylcyclopropenone sensitization with weekly scalp DPC. Germline CDR1 SNHLY, CDR2 FYNNEI. This CDR3 spans 13 amino acids. The library tagged each cDNA molecule with unique molecular identifiers. In TCRdb, the RACE reads were re-called with MiXCR into one record per CDR3 protein. The sample lists fewer than 130,000 distinct CDR3 sequences, 11% occurring once. Turning to this clonotype: At one end the junction does not follow the germline gene, possibly because of a read error.

The V gene is TRBV2, the J gene TRBJ1-1, with 7 bases matching TRBD1. The TCR was taken from a woman in her thirties or forties with alopecia areata. Some clones in this sample may be carry-over from other donors' samples. The sample was whole blood, taken in connection with sensitization to the hapten diphenylcyclopropenone (DPC). The CDR3 region is CASTEQGPPWLFF. CDR3 DNA: TGTGCCAGCACTGAACAGGGGCCACCCTGGCTTTTCTTT.